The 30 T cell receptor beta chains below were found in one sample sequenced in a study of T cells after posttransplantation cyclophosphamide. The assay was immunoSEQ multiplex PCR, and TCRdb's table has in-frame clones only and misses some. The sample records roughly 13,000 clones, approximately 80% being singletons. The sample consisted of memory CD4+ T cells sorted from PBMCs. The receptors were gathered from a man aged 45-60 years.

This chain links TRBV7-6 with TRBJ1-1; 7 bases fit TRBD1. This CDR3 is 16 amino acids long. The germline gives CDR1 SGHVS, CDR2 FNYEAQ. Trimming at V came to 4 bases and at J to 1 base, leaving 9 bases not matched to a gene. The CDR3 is CASSYKWGQSNTEAFF. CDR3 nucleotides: TGTGCCAGCAGCTACAAATGGGGACAGTCGAACACTGAAGCTTTCTTT.

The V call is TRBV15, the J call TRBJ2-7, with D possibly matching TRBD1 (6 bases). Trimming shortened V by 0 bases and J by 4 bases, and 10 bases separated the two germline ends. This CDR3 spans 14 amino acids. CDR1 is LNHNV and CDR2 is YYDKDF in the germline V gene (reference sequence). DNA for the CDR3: TGTGCCACCAGCAGAGATAGTCAGGGGTACGAGCAGTACTTC. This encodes CATSRDSQGYEQYF.

In nucleotides, the CDR3 is TGTGCCAGCAGCTTGTCATTTCAGCCGGGGGAGACCCAGTACTTC. This sequence encodes CASSLSFQPGETQYF. V is TRBV11-2 and J is TRBJ2-5; D is perhaps TRBD2 (5 bases). Germline lookup yields CDR1 SGHAT and CDR2 FQNNGV. This CDR3 comprises 15 residues. V lost 3 bases and J lost 5, with 16 bases in between.

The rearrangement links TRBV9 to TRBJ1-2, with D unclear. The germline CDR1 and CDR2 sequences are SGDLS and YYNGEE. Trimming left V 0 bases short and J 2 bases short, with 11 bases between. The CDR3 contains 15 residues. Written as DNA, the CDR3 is TGTGCCAGCAGCGTAGGTCCGCTACCGAACTATGGCTACACCTTC. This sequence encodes CASSVGPLPNYGYTF.

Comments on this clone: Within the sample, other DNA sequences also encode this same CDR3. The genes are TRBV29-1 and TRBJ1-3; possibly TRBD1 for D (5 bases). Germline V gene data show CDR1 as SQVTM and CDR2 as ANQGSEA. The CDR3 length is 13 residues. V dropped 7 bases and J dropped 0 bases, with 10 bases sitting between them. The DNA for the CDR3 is TGCAGCGCTAGACAGAGCTCTGGAAACACCATATATTTT. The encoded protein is CSARQSSGNTIYF. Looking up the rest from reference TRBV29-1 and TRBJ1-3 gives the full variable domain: SAVISQKPSRDICQRGTSLTIQCQVDSQVTMMFWYRQQPGQSLTLIATANQGSEATYESGFVIDKFPISRPNLTFSTLTVSNMSPEDSSIYLCSARQSSGNTIYFGEGSWLTVV.

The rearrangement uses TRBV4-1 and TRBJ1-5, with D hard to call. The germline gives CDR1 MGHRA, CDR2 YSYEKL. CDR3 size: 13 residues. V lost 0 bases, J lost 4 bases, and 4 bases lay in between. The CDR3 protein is CASSQDINQPQHF. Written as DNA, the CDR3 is TGCGCCAGCAGCCAAGATATAAATCAGCCCCAGCATTTT.

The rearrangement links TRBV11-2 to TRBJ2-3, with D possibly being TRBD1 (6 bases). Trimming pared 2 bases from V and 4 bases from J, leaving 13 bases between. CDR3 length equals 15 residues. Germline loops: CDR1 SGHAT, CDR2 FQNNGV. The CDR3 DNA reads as TGTGCCAGCAGCTTACGGGGCAGGGGTGCAGATACGCAGTATTTT. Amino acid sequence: CASSLRGRGADTQYF.

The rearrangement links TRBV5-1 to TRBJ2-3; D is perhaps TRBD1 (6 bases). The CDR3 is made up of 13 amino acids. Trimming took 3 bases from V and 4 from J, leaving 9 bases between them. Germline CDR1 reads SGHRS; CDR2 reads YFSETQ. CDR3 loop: CASSSPGADTQYF. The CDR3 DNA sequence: TGCGCCAGCAGCTCTCCAGGGGCAGATACGCAGTATTTT.

CDR3 amino acids: CATSRGGDRGINQPQHF. CDR3 nucleotide sequence: TGTGCCACCAGCAGAGGAGGGGACAGGGGGATCAATCAGCCCCAGCATTTT. This rearrangement joins TRBV15 to TRBJ1-5; 11 bases map to TRBD1. V shed 1 base and J 3 bases; nucleotides not matched to a gene: 5. The CDR3 loop spans 17 amino acids. The germline CDR1 and CDR2 sequences are LNHNV and YYDKDF (reference sequence).

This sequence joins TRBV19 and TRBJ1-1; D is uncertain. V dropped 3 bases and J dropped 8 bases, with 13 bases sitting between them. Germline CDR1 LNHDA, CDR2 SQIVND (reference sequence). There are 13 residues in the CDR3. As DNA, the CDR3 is TGTGCCAGTAGTATTTTGGTGTCTACCGAAGCTTTCTTT. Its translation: CASSILVSTEAFF.

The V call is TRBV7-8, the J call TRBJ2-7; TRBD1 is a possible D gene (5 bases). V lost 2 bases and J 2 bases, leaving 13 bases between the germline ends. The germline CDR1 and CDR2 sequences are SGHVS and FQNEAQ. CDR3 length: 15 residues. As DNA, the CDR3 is TGTGCCAGCAGCTTAAGGCAGGGATTTACCTACGAGCAGTACTTC. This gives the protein CASSLRQGFTYEQYF.

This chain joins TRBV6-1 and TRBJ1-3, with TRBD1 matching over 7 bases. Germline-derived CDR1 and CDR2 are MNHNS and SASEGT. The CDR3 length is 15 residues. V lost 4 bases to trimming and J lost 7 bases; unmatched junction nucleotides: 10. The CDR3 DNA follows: TGTGCCAGCAGTGGAAGACTAGACAGGGCGAACACCATATATTTT. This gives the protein CASSGRLDRANTIYF.

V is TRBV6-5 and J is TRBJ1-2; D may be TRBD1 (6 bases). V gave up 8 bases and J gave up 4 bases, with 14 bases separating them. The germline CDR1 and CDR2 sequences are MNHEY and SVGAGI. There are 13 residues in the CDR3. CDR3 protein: CASLGTSPYGYTF. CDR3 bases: TGTGCCAGCTTAGGGACAAGTCCCTATGGCTACACCTTC.

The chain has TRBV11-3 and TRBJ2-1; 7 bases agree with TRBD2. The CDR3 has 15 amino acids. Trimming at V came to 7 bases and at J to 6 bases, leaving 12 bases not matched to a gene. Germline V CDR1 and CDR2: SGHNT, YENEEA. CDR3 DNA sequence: TGTGCCAGCACCCCTTCTAGCGGTTCAGGCAATGAGCAGTTCTTC. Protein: CASTPSSGSGNEQFF.

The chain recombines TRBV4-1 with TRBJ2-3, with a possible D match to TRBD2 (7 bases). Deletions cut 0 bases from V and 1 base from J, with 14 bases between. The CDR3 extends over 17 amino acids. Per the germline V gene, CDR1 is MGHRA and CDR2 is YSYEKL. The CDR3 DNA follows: TGCGCCAGCAGCCAAGATCGTGGGCGGGGGCGCACAGATACGCAGTATTTT. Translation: CASSQDRGRGRTDTQYF.

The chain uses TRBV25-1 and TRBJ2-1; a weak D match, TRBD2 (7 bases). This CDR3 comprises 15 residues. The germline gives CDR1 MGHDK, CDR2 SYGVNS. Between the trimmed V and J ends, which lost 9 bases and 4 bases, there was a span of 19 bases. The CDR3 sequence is CASETGGFVYNEQFF. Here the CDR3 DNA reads TGTGCCAGTGAAACGGGGGGCTTTGTATACAATGAGCAGTTCTTC.

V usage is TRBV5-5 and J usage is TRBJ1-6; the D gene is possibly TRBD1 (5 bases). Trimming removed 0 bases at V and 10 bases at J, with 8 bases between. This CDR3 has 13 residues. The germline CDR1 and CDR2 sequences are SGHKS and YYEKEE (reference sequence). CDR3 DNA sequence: TGTGCCAGCAGCTTGGTCGGGGGGTCACCCCTCCACTTT. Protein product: CASSLVGGSPLHF.

The CDR3 spells CAISAHTADEQYF. In nucleotides, the CDR3 is TGTGCCATCAGTGCCCATACGGCGGACGAGCAGTACTTC. The chain recombines TRBV10-3 with TRBJ2-7; no clear D gene. V shed 4 bases and J shed 5 bases, with 12 bases lying between them. CDR3 length: 13 amino acids. Looked up from germline, CDR1 is ENHRY and CDR2 is SYGVKD.

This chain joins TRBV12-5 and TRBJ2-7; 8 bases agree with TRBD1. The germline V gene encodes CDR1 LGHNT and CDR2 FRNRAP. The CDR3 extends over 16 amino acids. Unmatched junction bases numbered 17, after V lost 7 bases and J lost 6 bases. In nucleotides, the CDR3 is TGTGCTAGTGCCTGGAGGGTCGGACAGGGTGAATCCGAGCAGTACTTC. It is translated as CASAWRVGQGESEQYF.

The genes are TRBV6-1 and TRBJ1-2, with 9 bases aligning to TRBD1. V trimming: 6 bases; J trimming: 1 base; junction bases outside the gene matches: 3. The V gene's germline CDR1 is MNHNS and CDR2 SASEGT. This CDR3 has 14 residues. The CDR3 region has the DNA TGTGCCAGCAGCGGGACAGGGAATAACTATGGCTACACCTTC. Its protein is CASSGTGNNYGYTF.

The CDR3 loop reads CASSLTGDGYTF. CDR3 sequence (DNA): TGTGCCAGCAGCCTGACGGGAGATGGCTACACCTTC. The rearrangement joins TRBV4-2 to TRBJ1-2; D not resolved. Trimming removed 4 bases at V and 6 bases at J, with 9 bases between. The CDR3 consists of 12 residues. CDR1 and CDR2 from the germline V gene are LGHNA and YNFKEQ.

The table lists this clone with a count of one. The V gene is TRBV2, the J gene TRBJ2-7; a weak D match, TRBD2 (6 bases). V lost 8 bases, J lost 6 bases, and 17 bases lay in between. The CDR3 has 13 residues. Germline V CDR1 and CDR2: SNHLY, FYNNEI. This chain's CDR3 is CASGTQAYSEQYF. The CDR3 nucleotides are TGTGCCAGCGGGACTCAAGCTTATAGCGAGCAGTACTTC.

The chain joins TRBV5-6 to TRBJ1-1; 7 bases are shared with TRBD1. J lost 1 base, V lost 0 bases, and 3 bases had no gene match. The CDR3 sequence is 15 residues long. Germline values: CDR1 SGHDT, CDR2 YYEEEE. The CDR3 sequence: CASSLGGQKNTEAFF. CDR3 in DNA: TGTGCCAGCAGCTTGGGGGGACAGAAGAACACTGAAGCTTTCTTT.

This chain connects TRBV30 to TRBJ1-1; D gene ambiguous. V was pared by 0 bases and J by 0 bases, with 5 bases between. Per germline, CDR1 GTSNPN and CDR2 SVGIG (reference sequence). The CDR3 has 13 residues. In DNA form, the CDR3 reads TGTGCCTGGAGTGTCTACCTGAACACTGAAGCTTTCTTT. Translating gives CAWSVYLNTEAFF.

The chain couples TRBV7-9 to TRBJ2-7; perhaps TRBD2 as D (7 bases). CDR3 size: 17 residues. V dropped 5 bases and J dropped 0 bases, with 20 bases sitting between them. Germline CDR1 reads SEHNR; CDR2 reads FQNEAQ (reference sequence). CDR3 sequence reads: CASSRTFWGGGSYEQYF. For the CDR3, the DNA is TGTGCCAGCAGCCGCACCTTCTGGGGAGGGGGCTCCTACGAGCAGTACTTC.

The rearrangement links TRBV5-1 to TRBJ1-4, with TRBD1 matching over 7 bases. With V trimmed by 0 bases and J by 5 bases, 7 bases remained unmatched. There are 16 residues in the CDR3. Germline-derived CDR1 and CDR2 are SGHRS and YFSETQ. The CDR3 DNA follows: TGCGCCAGCAGCTTGGGACTCCGGGACAGCAATGAAAAACTGTTTTTT. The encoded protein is CASSLGLRDSNEKLFF. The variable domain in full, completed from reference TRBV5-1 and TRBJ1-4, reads KAGVTQTPRYLIKTRGQQVTLSCSPISGHRSVSWYQQTPGQGLQFLFEYFSETQRNKGNFPGRFSGRQFSNSRSEMNVSTLELGDSALYLCASSLGLRDSNEKLFFGSGTQLSVL.

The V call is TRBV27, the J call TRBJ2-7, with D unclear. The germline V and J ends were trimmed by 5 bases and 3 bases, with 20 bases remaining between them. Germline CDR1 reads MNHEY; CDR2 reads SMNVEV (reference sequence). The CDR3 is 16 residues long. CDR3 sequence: CASSPLFSSVVYEQYF. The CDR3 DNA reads TGTGCCAGCAGTCCCCTGTTTTCTAGTGTGGTCTACGAGCAGTACTTC.

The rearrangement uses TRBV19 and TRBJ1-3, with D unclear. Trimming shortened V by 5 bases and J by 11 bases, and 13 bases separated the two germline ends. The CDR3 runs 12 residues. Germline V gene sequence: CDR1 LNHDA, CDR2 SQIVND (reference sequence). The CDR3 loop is CASSEFLEPIYF. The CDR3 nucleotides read TGTGCCAGTAGTGAGTTCCTAGAACCCATATATTTT.

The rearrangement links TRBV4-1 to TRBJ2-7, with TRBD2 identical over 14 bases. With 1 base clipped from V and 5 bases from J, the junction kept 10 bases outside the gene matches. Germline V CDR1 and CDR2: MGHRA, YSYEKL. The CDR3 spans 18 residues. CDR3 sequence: CASSQVDMGLAGVHEQYF. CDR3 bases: TGCGCCAGCAGCCAAGTAGATATGGGACTAGCGGGAGTACACGAGCAGTACTTC.

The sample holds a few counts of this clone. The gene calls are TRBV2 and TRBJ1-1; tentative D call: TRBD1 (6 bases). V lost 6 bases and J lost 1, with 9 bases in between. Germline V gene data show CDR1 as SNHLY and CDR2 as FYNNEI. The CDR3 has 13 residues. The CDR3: CASRYRENTEAFF. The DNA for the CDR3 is TGTGCCAGCAGGTACAGGGAGAACACTGAAGCTTTCTTT.